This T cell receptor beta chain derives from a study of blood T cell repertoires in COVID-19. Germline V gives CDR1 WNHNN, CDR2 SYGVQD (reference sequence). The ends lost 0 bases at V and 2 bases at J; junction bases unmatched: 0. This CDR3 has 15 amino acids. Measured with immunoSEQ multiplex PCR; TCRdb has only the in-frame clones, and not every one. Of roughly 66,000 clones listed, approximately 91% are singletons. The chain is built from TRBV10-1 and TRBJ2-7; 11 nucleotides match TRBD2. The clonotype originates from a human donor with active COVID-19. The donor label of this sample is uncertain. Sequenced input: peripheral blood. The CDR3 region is CASSESGLAAYEQYF. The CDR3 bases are TGCGCCAGCAGTGAGTCGGGACTAGCGGCCTACGAGCAGTACTTC.